This is a list of T cell receptor beta chains from one sample in a study of blood T cell repertoires in COVID-19. Measured with immunoSEQ multiplex PCR; TCRdb has only the in-frame clones, and not every one. The sample contains about 230,000 clones, 85% to 90% of which appear only once. The sample comprised peripheral blood. The receptors here all came from a man aged 50 to 59 with COVID-19, enrolled during active disease. Each CDR3 is given with its conserved first and last residue.

J gene,V gene,CDR3 protein
TRBJ2-1,TRBV2,CASRSGQALSNEQFF
TRBJ1-1,TRBV5-1,CASSLRNQDSEAFF
TRBJ2-5,TRBV19,CASRDRGPVETQYF
TRBJ2-7,TRBV29-1,CSVGGTGSYEQYF
TRBJ2-3,TRBV27,CASSTRLAIDHLDTQYF
TRBJ2-7,TRBV5-4,CASSLAPRTSGTSYEQYF
TRBJ1-1,TRBV3-1/TRBV3-2,CASSQVTGGTEAFF
TRBJ1-2,TRBV25-1,CASSEGNRGNYGYTF
TRBJ1-1,TRBV11-2,CASSQPTGGGTEAFF
TRBJ1-4,TRBV24-1,CATSSGSAEKLFF
TRBJ2-5,TRBV5-4,CASSPVLEETQYF
TRBJ1-2,TRBV29-1,CSVPEGTGETRGYTF
TRBJ2-2,TRBV30,CAWSVQTSNRDGELFF
TRBJ1-6,TRBV6-6,CASSYPQGSGSSPLHF
TRBJ2-7,TRBV6-2/TRBV6-3,CASSSIVTGTYEQYF
TRBJ2-1,TRBV2,CASIVAPRGGEQFF
TRBJ2-6,TRBV2,CASSPGLAGAGGANVLTF
TRBJ2-7,TRBV7-2,CASSSTSGSVYEQYF
TRBJ1-2,TRBV18,CASSPVQGSNYGYTF
TRBJ2-5,TRBV24-1,CATSDPSGGGRETQYF
TRBJ2-3,TRBV27,CASTTAATQRGVSTDTQYF
TRBJ2-5,TRBV30,CVVRQQETQYF
TRBJ1-1,TRBV9,CASSVAPDSVNTEAFF
TRBJ1-4,TRBV6-2/TRBV6-3,CASSYPMERRGTNEKLFF
TRBJ2-3,TRBV18,CASSPLGQPDTQYF
TRBJ2-1,TRBV4-2,CASSQEAGPKRNEQFF
TRBJ2-2,TRBV5-4,CASSLGRGLATGELFF
TRBJ2-7,TRBV19,CASSIRLAVSYEQYF
TRBJ2-5,TRBV12-3/TRBV12-4,CASRLGVGETQYF
TRBJ2-5,TRBV10-3,CAISGSGQGGETQYF
TRBJ2-5,TRBV6-5,CASRKDSAQETQYF
TRBJ1-1,TRBV18,CASSPNRVDTEAFF
TRBJ2-7,TRBV12-3/TRBV12-4,CASREREGSEQYF
TRBJ1-4,TRBV7-9,CASSQATGRAREKLFF
TRBJ2-2,TRBV28,CASSQPGQSDTGELFF
TRBJ2-2,TRBV24-1,CATSGAMNTGELFF
TRBJ2-2,TRBV2,CASMKDGPHTGELFF
TRBJ2-7,TRBV3-1/TRBV3-2,CASSDTGLIYHEQYF
TRBJ2-1,TRBV9,CASSVGGQGQFF
TRBJ2-2,TRBV15,CATSRESGGPGELFF
TRBJ2-7,TRBV6-6,CASRKREGPYEQYF
TRBJ2-2,TRBV6-2/TRBV6-3,CASSLYGTTNTGELFF
TRBJ2-5,TRBV28,CASSIDPGRETQYF
TRBJ1-6,TRBV7-8,CASRPAPGGNNSPLHF